One sample yielded the 26 T cell receptor beta chains listed below, sequenced in a study of blood T cell repertoires in COVID-19. The method was immunoSEQ multiplex PCR; TCRdb's version includes in-frame clones alone and lacks a portion of them. The table has roughly 57,000 clones, over 90% seen once. The sample was peripheral blood. Source of these receptors: a human donor in a cohort sampled during active COVID-19.

The chain employs TRBV10-2 and TRBJ1-3; TRBD1 matches 8 bases. The V gene end was trimmed by 6 bases and the J gene end by 4 bases; junction bases not matched to a gene: 11. CDR1 is WSHSY, CDR2 SAAADI, per germline. The CDR3 runs to 16 residues. CDR3 in amino acids: CASREGQGTTGNTIYF. The CDR3 nucleotides read TGCGCCAGCAGGGAAGGACAGGGAACGACGGGAAACACCATATATTTT.

This chain uses TRBV19 with TRBJ1-4, with 8 positions matching TRBD1. V shed 3 bases, J shed 8 bases, and the junction held 8 bases outside the gene matches. The germline CDR1 and CDR2 sequences are LNHDA and SQIVND (reference sequence). The CDR3 is made up of 15 amino acids. This CDR3 reads CASSIVGQGIEKLFF. CDR3 bases: TGTGCCAGTAGTATCGTCGGACAGGGTATCGAAAAACTGTTTTTT. Full variable domain (outside the CDR3, taken from reference TRBV19 and TRBJ1-4): DGGITQSPKYLFRKEGQNVTLSCEQNLNHDAMYWYRQDPGQGLRLIYYSQIVNDFQKGDIAEGYSVSREKKESFPLTVTSAQKNPTAFYLCASSIVGQGIEKLFFGSGTQLSVL.

J is TRBJ2-2 and V is TRBV11-2; TRBD1 matches 11 bases. CDR1 and CDR2 from the germline V gene are SGHAT and FQNNGV. Trimming took 4 bases from V and 6 from J; bases not matched to a gene: 7. This CDR3 spans 16 amino acids. The CDR3 DNA follows: TGTGCCAGCAGCTCGGGACAGGGGGTAAAGGCCGGGGAGCTGTTTTTT. It specifies CASSSGQGVKAGELFF.

The CDR3 loop is CASSYSRERTDTQYF. The CDR3 nucleotides are TGCGCCAGCAGCTACTCGCGGGAGAGGACAGATACGCAGTATTTT. The V and J genes are TRBV5-1 and TRBJ2-3; TRBD2 matches at 7 bases. Trimming cost V 3 bases and J 3 bases; bases outside gene matches: 7. The CDR3 runs to 15 residues. Germline lookup yields CDR1 SGHRS and CDR2 YFSETQ.

V gene TRBV19 combines with J gene TRBJ2-2, with D possibly being TRBD2 (6 bases). The germline V gene has CDR1 LNHDA and CDR2 SQIVND (reference sequence). Deletions cut 4 bases from V and 5 bases from J, with 11 bases between. The CDR3 runs to 14 residues. CDR3 protein: CASSTLGGTGELFF. CDR3 bases: TGTGCCAGTAGTACCCTCGGAGGGACCGGGGAGCTGTTTTTT.

The CDR3 nucleotides are TGTGCCAGTAGTATGAGGGGACAGGGGCTACAAGAGACCCAGTACTTC. Its protein is CASSMRGQGLQETQYF. V usage is TRBV19 and J usage is TRBJ2-5; the match to TRBD1 covers 10 bases. CDR1 LNHDA and CDR2 SQIVND come from the germline V gene (reference sequence). This CDR3 contains 16 residues. The V gene end was trimmed by 3 bases and the J gene end by 2 bases; junction bases not matched to a gene: 6.

The V and J genes are TRBV6-5 and TRBJ1-2, with D tentatively TRBD1 (5 bases). Trimming pared 6 bases from V and 8 bases from J, leaving 16 bases between. Germline assignment: CDR1 MNHEY and CDR2 SVGAGI. This CDR3 comprises 13 residues. Written as DNA, the CDR3 is TGTGCCAGCAGACGTAGGGGATTGTTAGGCTACACCTTC. Its translation: CASRRRGLLGYTF.

The V call is TRBV9, the J call TRBJ2-5; perhaps TRBD2 as D (6 bases). Trimming pared 0 bases from V and 4 bases from J, leaving 10 bases between. This CDR3 contains 14 residues. The germline gives CDR1 SGDLS, CDR2 YYNGEE. The CDR3 region has the DNA TGTGCCAGCAGCGTAGGAACGGAGGGAGAGACCCAGTACTTC. It yields the protein CASSVGTEGETQYF.

The rearrangement uses TRBV27 and TRBJ1-6; D gene unclear. With 6 bases removed from V and 10 bases from J, the gap between germline ends came to 13 bases. The CDR3 totals 13 residues. Germline V gene sequence: CDR1 MNHEY, CDR2 SMNVEV (reference sequence). Written as DNA, the CDR3 is TGTGCCAGCAGCTCCCCTCGGTTATCACCCCTCCACTTT. It is translated as CASSSPRLSPLHF.

This chain uses TRBV4-1 with TRBJ2-3; 7 positions match TRBD2. This CDR3 comprises 17 residues. After removal of 1 base from V and 8 bases from J, the junction contained 15 bases not matched to a gene. CDR1 MGHRA and CDR2 YSYEKL come from the germline V gene. The CDR3 sequence is CASSQGVAGDPLGTQYF. DNA for the CDR3: TGCGCCAGCAGCCAAGGGGTGGCGGGGGATCCCCTCGGTACGCAGTATTTT.

The chain couples TRBV2 to TRBJ2-1; possibly TRBD1 for D (6 bases). Germline CDR1 and CDR2: SNHLY and FYNNEI. The CDR3 is 14 residues long. The germline V and J ends were trimmed by 4 bases and 6 bases, with 13 bases remaining between them. CDR3 coding DNA: TGTGCCAGCAGTGCCAGACAGGAAAGCAATGAGCAGTTCTTC. Its protein is CASSARQESNEQFF.

The rearrangement joins TRBV5-1 to TRBJ2-6, with D perhaps matching TRBD1 (5 bases). The V gene lost 5 bases and the J gene lost 4 bases, with 16 bases spanning the gap. Germline assignment: CDR1 SGHRS and CDR2 YFSETQ. The CDR3 spans 16 residues. CDR3 region: CASSSQAVSGANVLTF. The CDR3 nucleotides read TGCGCCAGCAGTTCACAGGCTGTATCCGGGGCCAACGTCCTGACTTTC.

The chain links TRBV9 to TRBJ1-2, with 9 nucleotides matching TRBD1. The V gene end was trimmed by 6 bases and the J gene end by 0 bases; junction bases not matched to a gene: 6. CDR1 and CDR2 (germline): SGDLS, YYNGEE. The CDR3 consists of 15 residues. CDR3 bases: TGTGCCAGCATCGGGGGACAGGGAGCTAACTATGGCTACACCTTC. It encodes CASIGGQGANYGYTF. Full variable domain (outside the CDR3, taken from reference TRBV9 and TRBJ1-2): DSGVTQTPKHLITATGQRVTLRCSPRSGDLSVYWYQQSLDQGLQFLIQYYNGEERAKGNILERFSAQQFPDLHSELNLSSLELGDSALYFCASIGGQGANYGYTFGSGTRLTVV.

The chain is built from TRBV11-2 and TRBJ2-5; D remains unclear. V shed 0 bases and J shed 4 bases, with 12 bases lying between them. Germline loops: CDR1 SGHAT, CDR2 FQNNGV. The CDR3 spans 15 residues. CDR3 loop: CASSLDPSIGETQYF. CDR3 DNA sequence: TGTGCCAGCAGCTTAGATCCGAGTATTGGAGAGACCCAGTACTTC. The whole variable domain, filled in from reference TRBV11-2 and TRBJ2-5, reads EAGVAQSPRYKIIEKRQSVAFWCNPISGHATLYWYQQILGQGPKLLIQFQNNGVVDDSQLPKDRFSAERLKGVDSTLKIQPAKLEDSAVYLCASSLDPSIGETQYFGPGTRLLVL.

This clone came up once. This sequence joins TRBV10-3 and TRBJ1-5; a weak D match, TRBD1 (5 bases). CDR1 and CDR2 from the germline V gene are ENHRY and SYGVKD. This CDR3 has 13 residues. With 2 bases removed from V and 7 bases from J, the gap between germline ends came to 9 bases. In DNA, the CDR3 is TGTGCCATCAGTGAGGGGGCCGGGCAGCCCCAGCATTTT. It is translated as CAISEGAGQPQHF.

This rearrangement joins TRBV5-6 to TRBJ2-7; 7 bases agree with TRBD2. The germline V gene encodes CDR1 SGHDT and CDR2 YYEEEE. The CDR3 spans 17 residues. The V segment lost 3 bases and the J segment 2 bases; nucleotides outside the gene matches: 14. In nucleotides, the CDR3 is TGTGCCAGCAGCTCCCCTATCCGGGACTACACCACCTACGAGCAGTACTTC. Protein sequence: CASSSPIRDYTTYEQYF.

This chain's CDR3 is CASSLTGGGNTIYF. DNA of the CDR3: TGTGCCAGCAGCTTGACAGGGGGGGGAAACACCATATATTTT. V is TRBV5-4 and J is TRBJ1-3, with 8 bases fitting TRBD1. This CDR3 has 14 amino acids. CDR1 is SGHNT and CDR2 is YYREEE in the germline V gene (reference sequence). With V trimmed by 1 base and J by 4 bases, 1 base remained unmatched.

The chain is built from TRBV24-1 and TRBJ2-3; 12 bases are shared with TRBD2. The CDR3 covers 17 residues. The V and J ends lost 3 bases and 6 bases, in that order; junction bases with no gene match: 9. Germline-derived CDR1 and CDR2 are KGHDR and SFDVKD. The CDR3 here is CATSDPRTSGDPDTQYF. DNA of the CDR3: TGTGCCACCAGTGATCCCCGGACTAGCGGGGACCCCGATACGCAGTATTTT.

The V gene is TRBV3-1 (or the pseudogene TRBV3-2), the J gene TRBJ1-6; TRBD1 agrees at 10 bases. The germline V gene encodes CDR1 LGHDT and CDR2 YNNKEL (reference sequence). This CDR3 is 16 amino acids long. V trimming: 5 bases; J trimming: 10 bases; junction bases outside the gene matches: 11. This chain's CDR3 is CASSSLPGQGTSPLHF. The CDR3 nucleotides are TGTGCCAGCAGCTCTCTTCCGGGACAGGGGACCTCACCCCTCCACTTT.

This clone has just a few counts. The chain links TRBV7-9 to TRBJ2-7; D may be TRBD2 (6 bases). Germline assignment: CDR1 SEHNR and CDR2 FQNEAQ (reference sequence). V shed 4 bases and J shed 0 bases, with 19 bases lying between them. The CDR3 spans 17 residues. The CDR3 DNA sequence: TGTGCCAGCAGCTCGATTCGGGGGACGACCCTCTCCTACGAGCAGTACTTC. Encoded protein: CASSSIRGTTLSYEQYF. Using reference TRBV7-9 and TRBJ2-7 for the parts outside the CDR3, the full variable domain is DTGVSQNPRHKITKRGQNVTFRCDPISEHNRLYWYRQTLGQGPEFLTYFQNEAQLEKSRLLSDRFSAERPKGSFSTLEIQRTEQGDSAMYLCASSSIRGTTLSYEQYFGPGTRLTVT.

The rearrangement links TRBV5-5 to TRBJ2-3, with D maybe TRBD2 (7 bases). The germline CDR1 and CDR2 sequences are SGHKS and YYEKEE (reference sequence). The CDR3 loop spans 17 amino acids. With 4 bases removed from V and 4 bases from J, the gap between germline ends came to 22 bases. CDR3 bases: TGTGCCAGCAGCCAAGGCTGGGGGGGGGCCTCGTCAGATACGCAGTATTTT. Its protein is CASSQGWGGASSDTQYF.

Only one count was recorded for this clone. The chain recombines TRBV19 with TRBJ2-1; 10 nucleotides align to TRBD1. The junction had 6 bases not matched to a gene; V was cut back by 7 bases and J by 0 bases. The CDR3 loop spans 16 amino acids. Germline CDR1 reads LNHDA; CDR2 reads SQIVND (reference sequence). The CDR3 reads CASKDRGTSSYNEQFF. CDR3 bases: TGTGCCAGTAAGGACAGGGGGACCAGCTCCTACAATGAGCAGTTCTTC.

The V and J genes are TRBV6-2 or TRBV6-3 and TRBJ2-1; TRBD1 matches at 7 bases. CDR1 MNHEY and CDR2 SVGEGT come from the germline V gene. The ends lost 5 bases at V and 8 bases at J; junction bases unmatched: 18. This CDR3 is built from 17 residues. This chain's CDR3 is CASSPDRVTLHADEQFF. CDR3 DNA sequence: TGTGCCAGCAGTCCAGACAGGGTGACCCTACATGCGGATGAGCAGTTCTTC.

The CDR3 spells CASSSSADTGELFF. DNA of the CDR3: TGCGCCAGCAGCTCCTCGGCGGACACCGGGGAGCTGTTTTTT. The chain combines TRBV5-1 with TRBJ2-2; unclear D gene. This CDR3 region has 14 residues. V was cut by 3 bases and J by 3 bases, with 9 bases left in between. Germline loops: CDR1 SGHRS, CDR2 YFSETQ.

J is TRBJ1-2 and V is TRBV7-2, with 7 bases identical to TRBD1. Germline assignment: CDR1 SGHTA and CDR2 FQGNSA. The CDR3 length is 14 residues. V shed 1 base and J 7 bases; nucleotides not matched to a gene: 6. The CDR3: CASSLVGQGGGYTF. The DNA of the CDR3 is TGTGCCAGCAGCTTAGTCGGCCAGGGGGGTGGCTACACCTTC.

V gene TRBV21-1 combines with J gene TRBJ2-7; the D call of TRBD1 is as the table states it, not checked on the DNA. TRBV21-1 is given as a pseudogene. The CDR3 extends over 14 amino acids. The CDR3 loop reads CASSKRDRGHEQYV. In DNA, the CDR3 is TGTGCCAGCAGCAAACGGGACAGGGGCCACGAGCAGTACGTC.